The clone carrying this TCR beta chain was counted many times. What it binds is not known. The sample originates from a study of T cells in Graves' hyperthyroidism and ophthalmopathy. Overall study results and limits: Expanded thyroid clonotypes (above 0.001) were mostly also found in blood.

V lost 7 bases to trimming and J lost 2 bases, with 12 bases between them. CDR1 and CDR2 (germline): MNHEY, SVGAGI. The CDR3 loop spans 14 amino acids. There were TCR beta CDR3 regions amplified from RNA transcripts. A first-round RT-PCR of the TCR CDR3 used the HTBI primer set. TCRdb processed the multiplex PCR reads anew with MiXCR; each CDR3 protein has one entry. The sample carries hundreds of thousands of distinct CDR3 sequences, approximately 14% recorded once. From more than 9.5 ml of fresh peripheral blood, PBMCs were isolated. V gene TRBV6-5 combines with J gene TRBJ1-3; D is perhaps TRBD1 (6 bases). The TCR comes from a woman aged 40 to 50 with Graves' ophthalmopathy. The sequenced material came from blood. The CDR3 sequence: CASTSRGAGNTIYF. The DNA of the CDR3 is TGTGCCAGCACTTCAAGGGGGGCTGGAAACACCATATATTTT.